These 2 T cell receptor beta chains share one sample of origin, sequenced in a study of T cells in Graves' hyperthyroidism and ophthalmopathy. Amplification of TCR beta CDR3 regions used RNA as the template. Primed by the HTBI set, a first-round RT-PCR was run on the TCR CDR3. TCRdb re-derived calls from the multiplex PCR reads in MiXCR, one entry per CDR3 protein. The sample holds about 400,000 distinct CDR3 sequences; roughly 15% are singletons and the top ten take around a fifth. The source material was blood. These receptors all stem from a woman aged 25 to 39 with Graves' ophthalmopathy.

This clonotype was detected only once. With a much larger clone just one base away, this may be a read error. The chain links TRBV6-1 to TRBJ2-1, with TRBD1 identical over 9 bases. The V gene's germline CDR1 is MNHNS and CDR2 SASEGT. CDR3 length: 17 amino acids. The CDR3 bases are TGTACCAGCAGGACCAAACCGGGACAGGGAATTGTTGGTGAGCAGTTCTTC. It codes for CTSRTKPGQGIVGEQFF.

This clonotype was picked up many times. The chain carries TRBV3-1 and TRBJ1-1; D gene ambiguous. Germline V CDR1 and CDR2: LGHDT, YNNKEL (reference sequence). CDR3 size: 15 residues. Deletions cut 0 bases from V and 3 bases from J, with 11 bases between. This CDR3 is CASSQDLEQYTEAFF. CDR3 sequence (DNA): TGTGCCAGCAGCCAAGATCTGGAGCAATACACTGAAGCTTTCTTT. Variable domain in full (rest from reference TRBV3-1 and TRBJ1-1): DTAVSQTPKYLVTQMGNDKSIKCEQNLGHDTMYWYKQDSKKFLKIMFSYNNKELIINETVPNRFSPKSPDKAHLNLHINSLELGDSAVYFCASSQDLEQYTEAFFGQGTRLTVV.